This T cell receptor (beta chain) was sequenced in a study of response to subunit inactivated influenza vaccine. Study observations and caveats: Researchers suggested that each seasonal influenza vaccination recruits few new T cells.

The V gene lost 4 bases and the J gene lost 1 base, with 11 bases spanning the gap. The CDR3 spans 14 residues. Germline-derived CDR1 and CDR2 are DFQATT and SNEGSKA (reference sequence). TCRdb re-called the RT-PCR reads through MiXCR, storing one row per CDR3 protein. The table has roughly 150,000 distinct CDR3 sequences, roughly a tenth seen once. Only a few counts were recorded for this clonotype. Antigen unknown. This specimen was non-naive T cells sorted from PBMCs, taken 45 days after vaccination. The clonotype comes from a man aged 50-60 years who received an inactivated influenza vaccine. V and J are TRBV20-1 and TRBJ1-5; possibly TRBD1 for D (5 bases). CDR3 sequence (DNA): TGCAGTGCTATCGGGGGTCGGAGCAATCAGCCCCAGCATTTT. Translation: CSAIGGRSNQPQHF.